One T cell receptor beta chain is described in this entry. What it binds is not known. This entry is derived from a study of cytotoxic CD8 clonotypes in ibrutinib-treated CLL. V trimming: 6 bases; J trimming: 10 bases; junction bases outside the gene matches: 7. The V gene's germline CDR1 is SGHTS and CDR2 YDEGEE. This CDR3 spans 12 amino acids. Findings and caveats of the study: Sampling times, which were not matched between the groups, differed between sustained-remission patients and progressing patients.

Data came from immunoSEQ multiplex PCR; TCRdb stores just in-frame clones and leaves some out. The repertoire has about 150,000 clones, roughly 76% of them found once; the top ten carry about 4.7%. The V and J genes are TRBV5-8 and TRBJ2-1, with 7 bases that match TRBD2. The sequence came from a human donor with chronic lymphocytic leukemia. Sample: PBMCs, taken after 24 months of ibrutinib treatment. The CDR3 here is CASNLPGREQFF. CDR3 nucleotide sequence: TGTGCCAGCAACCTCCCCGGGAGGGAGCAGTTCTTC.